This TCR beta chain was observed in a study of blood T cell repertoires in COVID-19. Study at large: Both acute and convalescent COVID-19 samples were obtained from the United States, Italy and Spain. T cells, B-cell-depleted T cells, or PBMCs provided the cDNA or gDNA that served as material.

In the original workflow: Reference gene primer amplification gave nucleated cell count estimates. Method: immunoSEQ multiplex PCR; TCRdb's copy keeps in-frame clones and lacks some. The V and J calls and the clone size are those of that table, but D and trimming were determined from the DNA. The sample shows over 45,000 clones, roughly four fifths of them seen only once. There are 11 residues in the CDR3. Germline assignment: CDR1 DFQATT and CDR2 SNEGSKA (reference sequence). Trimming took off 4 bases at V and 4 bases at J, with 7 bases between the two ends. The source of this sequence is a man between 35 and 55 years old with acute or convalescent COVID-19. Material: peripheral blood. The V gene is TRBV20-1, the J gene TRBJ2-5; D not resolved. CDR3 amino acids: CSATSGETQYF. Here the CDR3 DNA reads TGCAGTGCTACATCCGGAGAGACCCAGTACTTC.